This T cell receptor (beta chain) was found in a study of blood T cell repertoires in COVID-19. Study-wide background: The United States, Italy and Spain provided the acute and convalescent COVID-19 samples. Sources were T cells, B-cell-depleted T cells, or PBMCs; the material itself was cDNA or gDNA.

Germline V gene lookup returns CDR1 SGHTA and CDR2 FQGNSA. J was trimmed by 6 bases and V by 6 bases; bases with no gene match: 15. The CDR3 loop spans 17 amino acids. Authors' data handling: Amplified reference gene primers provided the basis for estimating nucleated cell counts. The repertoire was sequenced with immunoSEQ multiplex PCR; TCRdb's copy has only in-frame clones and lacks some. The V and J calls and the clone size are those of that table, but D and trimming were determined from the DNA. The sample gives some 43,000 clones, about 87% of which show up once; 15% to 17% is in the top ten. J is TRBJ2-3 and V is TRBV7-2; TRBD1 agrees at 10 bases. Sequencing was done on a sample of peripheral blood. This sequence originates from a man between 60 and 75 years old with active COVID-19. The CDR3 is CASSPMGPGTGDDTQYF. CDR3 coding DNA: TGTGCCAGCAGTCCAATGGGCCCCGGGACAGGGGACGATACGCAGTATTTT.